This is a list of T cell receptor beta chains from one sample in a study of blood T cell repertoires in COVID-19. Libraries were prepared by immunoSEQ multiplex PCR; TCRdb keeps only in-frame clonotypes and omits some of them. The profile shows 350,000 to 400,000 clones, 88% of them singletons. The sample taken for sequencing was PBMCs or T cells enriched from blood (not recorded which). These receptors were taken from a woman aged 18-29 years who had recovered from COVID-19. Both conserved end residues are part of each CDR3. Fields, in order: J gene, V gene, D gene, clone size, CDR3 DNA, CDR3 protein. D genes are given only for firm matches. Expanded clones get a size class; other rows say once, few or many, or leave the size out.

TRBJ2-3 | TRBV14 | NA | NA | TGTGCCAGCAGCCTCCCGGGACTGGGGGACACAGATACGCAGTATTTT | CASSLPGLGDTDTQYF
TRBJ1-2 | TRBV2 | NA | NA | TGTGCCAGCAGTCGAAGACAGGAACATGGCTACACCTTC | CASSRRQEHGYTF
TRBJ1-6 | TRBV28 | NA | NA | TGTGCCAGCAGCCGGGTGAGGCCCTCCCTTAATTCACCCCTCCACTTT | CASSRVRPSLNSPLHF
TRBJ1-2 | TRBV2 | NA | NA | TGTGCCAGCAGTCCCTTTGGAGGTGCTCGTGGCTACACCTTC | CASSPFGGARGYTF
TRBJ2-1 | TRBV7-2 | TRBD2 | NA | TGTGCCAGCAGCTTATCGGGTAGCGGGGGGCCCTACAATGAGCAGTTCTTC | CASSLSGSGGPYNEQFF
TRBJ2-3 | TRBV7-9 | TRBD2 | NA | TGTGCCAGCAGCTTACTAGCGGGGGGAGGGCCCACAGATACGCAGTATTTT | CASSLLAGGGPTDTQYF
TRBJ2-5 | TRBV6-5 | TRBD1 | NA | TGTGCCAGCATTCGGGACAGGGGTGAGACCCAGTACTTC | CASIRDRGETQYF
TRBJ1-1 | TRBV29-1 | NA | NA | TGCAGCGTTTCCGACTATGAAGCTTTCTTT | CSVSDYEAFF
TRBJ2-7 | TRBV7-9 | NA | NA | TGTGCCAGCAGCCGAGATGCTTCCTACGAGCAGTACTTC | CASSRDASYEQYF
TRBJ1-1 | TRBV7-9 | TRBD1 | NA | TGTGCCAGCAGCTCGGGGACAGGGCAAAACACTGAAGCTTTCTTT | CASSSGTGQNTEAFF
TRBJ1-5 | TRBV2 | NA | NA | TGTGCCAGCGGGGCAGACGGAAGCAATCAGCCCCAGCATTTT | CASGADGSNQPQHF
TRBJ2-3 | TRBV7-2 | TRBD1 | NA | TGTGCCAGCAGCTTAGTCCAGGGGGTTTCAGATACGCAGTATTTT | CASSLVQGVSDTQYF
TRBJ1-3 | TRBV18 | NA | NA | TGTGCCAGCTCACCACAAGGGGTTGGCTCTGGAAACACCATATATTTT | CASSPQGVGSGNTIYF
TRBJ1-2 | TRBV3-1/TRBV3-2 | TRBD1 | NA | TGTGCCAGCACCACAGGACAGGGGATTAATGGCTACACCTTC | CASTTGQGINGYTF
TRBJ2-1 | TRBV5-6 | TRBD1 | once | TGTGCCAGCAGCTTTAGGGGGCTGTACAATGAGCAGTTCTTC | CASSFRGLYNEQFF
TRBJ2-3 | TRBV2 | NA | NA | TGTGCCAGCAGCATAGTCGTAGATACGCAGTATTTT | CASSIVVDTQYF
TRBJ1-2 | TRBV5-1 | TRBD1 | once | TGCGCCAGCAGCTTGGCCTCAGGGGGGTACTATGGCTACACCTTC | CASSLASGGYYGYTF
TRBJ1-2 | TRBV4-3 | NA | NA | TGCGCCAGCAGCCAAGAGACAGGCTATGGCTACACCTTC | CASSQETGYGYTF
TRBJ2-2 | TRBV29-1 | TRBD1 | NA | TGCAGCGTTATAACCGGGACAGGAAGAACCGGGGAGCTGTTTTTT | CSVITGTGRTGELFF
TRBJ2-2 | TRBV6-4 | TRBD2 | NA | TGTGCCAGCAGTGACTTAGCGGGGAACACCGGGGAGCTGTTTTTT | CASSDLAGNTGELFF
TRBJ2-5 | TRBV27 | TRBD2 | once | TGTGCCAGCAGTTCGGGACTAGCGGGGCCGGTGGAGACCCAGTACTTC | CASSSGLAGPVETQYF
TRBJ2-2 | TRBV5-1 | TRBD2 | NA | TGCGCCAGCAGCTTGGGACCACTAGCGGGGGACACCGGGGAGCTGTTTTTT | CASSLGPLAGDTGELFF
TRBJ1-5 | TRBV7-2 | TRBD1 | NA | TGTGCCAGCAGCTTAGTCAGTGCAGGGGGTCAGCCCCAGCATTTT | CASSLVSAGGQPQHF
TRBJ1-1 | TRBV11-2 | NA | few | TGTGCCAGCAGCTTAGGAGCGTTCTCTGAAGCTTTCTTT | CASSLGAFSEAFF
TRBJ2-3 | TRBV7-9 | TRBD1 | NA | TGTGCCAGCAGACTGGACAGGGACGGGCAGTATTTT | CASRLDRDGQYF
TRBJ2-7 | TRBV13 | TRBD1 | NA | TGTGCCAGCAGCCGGGTAGAGACAGGGGAGGTCGAGCAGTACTTC | CASSRVETGEVEQYF
TRBJ2-1 | TRBV6-4 | TRBD2 | NA | TGTGCCAGCAGTGATTCGGCGGGGGAATACAATGAGCAGTTCTTC | CASSDSAGEYNEQFF
TRBJ2-1 | TRBV1 | NA | NA | TGCACCAGCAGCCAAGCGAGAGGGAATTCTAGCTCCTACAATGAGCAGTTCTTC | CTSSQARGNSSSYNEQFF
TRBJ1-4 | TRBV9 | TRBD1 | NA | TGTGCCAGCAGCGCCAGATCTACAGGGGCTAATGAAAAACTGTTTTTT | CASSARSTGANEKLFF
TRBJ1-1 | TRBV6-2/TRBV6-3 | NA | NA | TGTGCCAGCAGTTACGGGGCCGCGTTTGGGGCTTTCTTT | CASSYGAAFGAFF
TRBJ2-5 | TRBV6-2/TRBV6-3 | TRBD2 | NA | TGTGCCAGCAGTTTGCTAGCGGGGACCCAAGAGACCCAGTACTTC | CASSLLAGTQETQYF
TRBJ2-4 | TRBV23-1 | TRBD1 | many | TGCGCCAGCAGACAGGGGTTAGCCAAAAACATTCAGTACTTC | CASRQGLAKNIQYF
TRBJ1-2 | TRBV24-1 | TRBD1 | NA | TGTGCCACCAGTGAGGCCGGGACAGCCTATGGCTACACCTTC | CATSEAGTAYGYTF
TRBJ1-1 | TRBV30 | NA | NA | TGTGCCTGGAGTGTACTAGACACTGAAGCTTTCTTT | CAWSVLDTEAFF
TRBJ2-7 | TRBV2 | TRBD2 | NA | TGTGCCAGCAGTGTAAGCGGGGGGCTCTCCTACGAGCAGTACTTC | CASSVSGGLSYEQYF
TRBJ2-1 | TRBV30 | TRBD2 | NA | TGTGCCTGGAGTGTACGAGGGACTAGGCGGCAGTTCTTC | CAWSVRGTRRQFF
TRBJ1-3 | TRBV9 | NA | once | TGTGCCAGCAGCGCTCCACAGGCGAGCTCTGGAAACACCATATATTTT | CASSAPQASSGNTIYF
TRBJ2-3 | TRBV10-3 | TRBD2 | NA | TGTGCCATCAGTGCCGCCCTAGCGGGGGGGCCTCCCACAGATACGCAGTATTTT | CAISAALAGGPPTDTQYF
TRBJ2-1 | TRBV5-1 | TRBD1 | NA | TGCGCCAGCAGCTCGGGACAGGGTACCTACAATGAGCAGTTCTTC | CASSSGQGTYNEQFF
TRBJ1-5 | TRBV18 | TRBD1 | NA | TGTGCCAGCTCACCGGGGACAGATCAGCCCCAGCATTTT | CASSPGTDQPQHF
TRBJ2-7 | TRBV5-5 | NA | NA | TGTGCCAGCAGCTTGGCGGGTTCAACCTACGAGCAGTACTTC | CASSLAGSTYEQYF
TRBJ2-7 | TRBV7-2 | TRBD2 | NA | TGTGCCAGCAGCTCCCGACTAGCGGGGTCCTACGAGCAGTACTTC | CASSSRLAGSYEQYF
TRBJ2-5 | TRBV7-9 | NA | NA | TGTGCCAGCAGCCCCGGGGACAACCTGGGGGAGACCCAGTACTTC | CASSPGDNLGETQYF
TRBJ1-5 | TRBV6-6 | TRBD1 | NA | TGTGCCCTCACCGACAGGGTCAATCAGCCCCAGCATTTT | CALTDRVNQPQHF
TRBJ1-3 | TRBV13 | NA | NA | TGTGCCAGCAGCTTCGGGGTCTCTGGAAACACCATATATTTT | CASSFGVSGNTIYF
TRBJ2-2 | TRBV6-5 | NA | NA | TGTGCCAGCAGCACAGGGTATATGAACACCGGGGAGCTGTTTTTT | CASSTGYMNTGELFF
TRBJ1-4 | TRBV30 | NA | NA | TGTGCCTGGAGTGTAGGTTCAGGGGATTACGAAAAACTGTTTTTT | CAWSVGSGDYEKLFF